The source of this T cell receptor (beta chain) is a study of response to subunit inactivated influenza vaccine. The sample holds a few counts of this clonotype. MiXCR, run by TCRdb on the RT-PCR reads, gives a single entry per CDR3 protein. The data contain roughly 700,000 distinct CDR3 sequences, approximately 13% of them seen just once; the ten biggest clones take up around 6.5%. The source was PBMCs from blood, collected less than 15 days before vaccination. The origin of this receptor is a man in his fifties who received an inactivated influenza vaccine.

CDR3 nucleotide sequence: TGTGCCAGCAGCTTAGGGGGGGACCTCTACGAGCAGTACTTC. Residues: CASSLGGDLYEQYF. J is TRBJ2-7 and V is TRBV7-2; D may be TRBD2 (6 bases). V dropped 1 base and J dropped 3 bases, with 10 bases sitting between them. The CDR3 runs 14 residues. Germline CDR1 SGHTA, CDR2 FQGNSA.